This is a list of T cell receptor beta chains from one sample in a study of T cell responses to AZD1222 COVID-19 vaccine. Sequencing was performed with immunoSEQ multiplex PCR; in TCRdb, only in-frame clones are kept and a portion is missing. Of over 120,000 clones listed, 85% to 95% are singletons. Sequenced here: peripheral blood, sampled 28 days after the second AZD1222 dose. These receptors originate from an adult who received the AZD1222 COVID-19 vaccine. Each CDR3 is given with its conserved first and last residue. A D gene is named only where the DNA matches it firmly. Clone size appears in some rows only: once, few, many, or a class for an expanded clone.

TRBJ1-2,NA,NA,TRBV3-1/TRBV3-2,CASSPRAQGPPLSYGYTF,TGTGCCAGCAGCCCAAGGGCGCAAGGGCCCCCACTCAGCTATGGCTACACCTTC
TRBJ2-1,NA,NA,TRBV15,CATSRDLGANEQFF,TGTGCCACCAGCAGAGATCTGGGAGCCAATGAGCAGTTCTTC
TRBJ2-1,TRBD2,NA,TRBV9,CASTRTSGSSNEQFF,TGTGCCAGCACCCGTACAAGCGGGAGCAGCAATGAGCAGTTCTTC
TRBJ2-7,NA,NA,TRBV12-3/TRBV12-4,CASSLGREEQYF,TGTGCCAGCAGTTTAGGAAGGGAAGAGCAGTACTTC
TRBJ2-3,NA,NA,TRBV5-1,CASSSNKDTQYF,TGCGCCAGCAGCTCGAATAAGGATACGCAGTATTTT
TRBJ1-2,NA,NA,TRBV12-3/TRBV12-4,CASRGQGRYTF,TGTGCCAGCAGGGGTCAAGGTCGCTACACCTTC
TRBJ1-1,NA,few,TRBV5-4,CASSLQGIGNTEAFF,TGTGCCAGCAGCTTGCAGGGGATCGGGAACACTGAAGCTTTCTTT
TRBJ2-5,NA,NA,TRBV9,CASSSRRGASETQYF,TGTGCCAGCAGCTCTCGCCGGGGGGCCTCAGAGACCCAGTACTTC
TRBJ2-1,TRBD2,NA,TRBV24-1,CATSDISGRAGDEQFF,TGTGCCACCAGTGACATTAGCGGGAGGGCCGGCGATGAGCAGTTCTTC
TRBJ1-5,NA,NA,TRBV16,CASSQGDMRPQHF,TGTGCCAGCAGCCAAGGGGACATGCGGCCCCAGCATTTT
TRBJ1-1,NA,NA,TRBV6-9,CASSYGPEAFF,TGTGCCAGCAGTTACGGGCCTGAAGCTTTCTTT
TRBJ1-1,NA,once,TRBV3-1/TRBV3-2,CASSLRAQNTEAFF,TGTGCCAGCAGCCTCAGGGCCCAGAACACTGAAGCTTTCTTT
TRBJ2-7,TRBD1,NA,TRBV7-2,CASSLRQGDYEQYF,TGTGCCAGCAGCCTTAGACAGGGGGACTACGAGCAGTACTTC
TRBJ1-1,NA,few,TRBV30,CAWSVWASRATEAFF,TGTGCCTGGAGTGTTTGGGCCTCGAGGGCCACTGAAGCTTTCTTT
TRBJ1-2,NA,NA,TRBV11-2,CASSSARHNYGYTF,TGTGCCAGCAGCTCCGCAAGACATAACTATGGCTACACCTTC
TRBJ2-6,NA,few,TRBV30,CAWSVQTGANVLTF,TGTGCCTGGAGTGTCCAGACTGGGGCCAACGTCCTGACTTTC
TRBJ2-7,NA,NA,TRBV27,CASTPDRRLYEQYF,TGTGCCAGCACACCCGACAGGAGGCTTTACGAGCAGTACTTC
TRBJ2-7,NA,once,TRBV27,CASSSRAPLLAEQYF,TGTGCCAGCAGTTCCCGGGCTCCCTTACTGGCCGAGCAGTACTTC
TRBJ2-3,TRBD2,NA,TRBV10-3,CAIKEGLAGGRNTQYF,TGTGCCATCAAAGAAGGACTAGCGGGAGGTCGGAATACGCAGTATTTT
TRBJ1-5,NA,NA,TRBV19,CASGLSRDRPQHF,TGTGCCAGTGGATTGAGCAGGGATCGGCCCCAGCATTTT
TRBJ2-7,NA,NA,TRBV7-6,CASSLVDSTYEQYF,TGTGCCAGCAGCTTAGTGGACAGTACCTACGAGCAGTACTTC
TRBJ1-5,TRBD1,NA,TRBV28,CASSPSDRDQPQHF,TGTGCCAGCAGTCCATCGGACAGGGATCAGCCCCAGCATTTT
TRBJ2-1,NA,NA,TRBV18,CASSEEAWGAYEQFF,TGTGCCAGCTCAGAAGAGGCGTGGGGGGCCTATGAGCAGTTCTTC
TRBJ2-1,NA,NA,TRBV6-5,CASTTGTYNEQFF,TGTGCCAGCACGACAGGAACCTACAATGAGCAGTTCTTC
TRBJ1-1,NA,NA,TRBV6-5,CASRAGTPPEAFF,TGTGCCAGCAGAGCAGGGACCCCCCCTGAAGCTTTCTTT
TRBJ1-1,NA,NA,TRBV11-2,CASSLAPDTEAFF,TGTGCCAGCAGCTTAGCCCCGGACACTGAAGCTTTCTTT
TRBJ1-1,NA,NA,TRBV10-3,CAISESIMAGKAFF,TGTGCCATCAGTGAGTCGATTATGGCAGGGAAAGCTTTCTTT
TRBJ1-2,NA,NA,TRBV27,CASSSGRNRYGYTF,TGTGCCAGCAGTTCAGGGAGGAACCGATATGGCTACACCTTC
TRBJ1-5,NA,once,TRBV28,CASSPSQPQHF,TGTGCCAGCAGTCCCAGTCAGCCCCAGCATTTT
TRBJ2-2,NA,NA,TRBV7-3,CASSPSLSGPVVTGELFF,TGTGCCAGCAGCCCCTCTCTATCGGGGCCGGTCGTGACCGGGGAGCTGTTTTTT
TRBJ1-4,NA,NA,TRBV6-5,CASRKTATNEKLFF,TGTGCCAGCAGGAAGACAGCAACTAATGAAAAACTGTTTTTT
TRBJ2-2,NA,NA,TRBV20-1,CSASLENTGELFF,TGCAGTGCTAGTCTAGAGAACACCGGGGAGCTGTTTTTT
TRBJ2-6,NA,NA,TRBV5-4,CASTRGSSGANVLTF,TGTGCCAGCACGAGGGGGTCCTCTGGGGCCAACGTCCTGACTTTC
TRBJ2-2,TRBD1,once,TRBV28,CASSIYDRGRAGELFF,TGTGCCAGCAGTATTTATGACAGGGGGCGAGCCGGGGAGCTGTTTTTT
TRBJ2-1,TRBD2,NA,TRBV4-3,CASSHGSGRSDEQFF,TGCGCCAGCAGCCATGGTAGCGGGAGGTCGGATGAGCAGTTCTTC
TRBJ1-4,NA,NA,TRBV20-1,CSASGLGEKLFF,TGCAGTGCTAGTGGACTTGGGGAAAAACTGTTTTTT
TRBJ1-1,NA,NA,TRBV2,CASLIQGFGEAFF,TGTGCCAGCCTAATACAGGGCTTTGGGGAAGCTTTCTTT
TRBJ2-1,TRBD2,NA,TRBV28,CASSVSGSRNEQFF,TGTGCCAGCAGTGTTAGCGGGAGCAGAAATGAGCAGTTCTTC
TRBJ1-6,NA,NA,TRBV30,CAWSVRLHNSPLHF,TGTGCCTGGAGTGTAAGGCTCCATAATTCACCCCTCCACTTT
TRBJ1-3,NA,NA,TRBV7-9,CASSSQSGNTIYF,TGTGCCAGCAGCTCGCAATCTGGAAACACCATATATTTT
TRBJ1-1,NA,NA,TRBV6-2/TRBV6-3,CASSYSLAYGSTTEAFF,TGTGCCAGCAGTTACTCACTAGCATACGGTTCGACCACTGAAGCTTTCTTT
TRBJ1-2,NA,NA,TRBV7-3,CASSPYTGSDWGYTF,TGTGCCAGCAGCCCGTATACAGGATCCGACTGGGGCTACACCTTC
TRBJ2-7,TRBD2,NA,TRBV28,CASRGLSGSLHEQYF,TGTGCCAGCAGGGGGCTAAGCGGGAGTCTCCACGAGCAGTACTTC
TRBJ1-1,NA,NA,TRBV11-2,CASSPHKYLPKTPEFAFF,TGTGCCAGCAGCCCCCACAAATATTTGCCCAAAACTCCCGAGTTCGCTTTCTTT
TRBJ1-4,TRBD1,NA,TRBV5-5,CASSLSGQGAFREKLFF,TGTGCCAGCAGCTTGTCAGGACAGGGGGCTTTTCGTGAAAAACTGTTTTTT
TRBJ1-6,NA,once,TRBV19,CASSLNMGSGDVSPLHF,TGTGCCAGTAGCCTCAATATGGGGTCGGGGGATGTGTCACCCCTCCACTTT
TRBJ2-7,TRBD2,many,TRBV4-3,CASSQESGASYEQYF,TGCGCCAGCAGCCAAGAAAGCGGGGCCTCCTACGAGCAGTACTTC
TRBJ1-4,NA,NA,TRBV5-6,CASSFVPTTNEKLFF,TGTGCCAGCAGCTTCGTCCCGACAACTAATGAAAAACTGTTTTTT
TRBJ2-2,NA,NA,TRBV10-3,CAAWAAGENTGELFF,TGTGCCGCCTGGGCGGCAGGGGAGAACACCGGGGAGCTGTTTTTT
TRBJ2-5,NA,NA,TRBV5-6,CASRRGTAGTQYF,TGTGCCAGCAGAAGGGGGACCGCCGGGACCCAGTACTTC
TRBJ1-1,NA,NA,TRBV30,CAWSVGAGKSEAFF,TGTGCCTGGAGTGTAGGGGCAGGGAAGTCGGAAGCTTTCTTT
TRBJ2-7,NA,NA,TRBV2,CASSEALGRSSEQYF,TGTGCCAGCAGTGAAGCGCTTGGGCGGAGCTCCGAGCAGTACTTC